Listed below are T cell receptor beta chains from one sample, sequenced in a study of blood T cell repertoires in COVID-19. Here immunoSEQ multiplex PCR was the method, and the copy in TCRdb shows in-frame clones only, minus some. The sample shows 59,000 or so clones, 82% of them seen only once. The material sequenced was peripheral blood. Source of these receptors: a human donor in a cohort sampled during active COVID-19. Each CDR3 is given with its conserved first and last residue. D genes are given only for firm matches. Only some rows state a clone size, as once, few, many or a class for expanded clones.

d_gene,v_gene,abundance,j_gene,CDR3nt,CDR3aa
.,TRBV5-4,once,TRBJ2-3,TGTGCCAGCAGCACCGGAGGAGCGGTTATTACTAGCACAGATACGCAGTATTTT,CASSTGGAVITSTDTQYF
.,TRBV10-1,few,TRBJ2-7,TGCGCCAGCAGTGATAAGTCGGCAGGGCGAACCTACGAGCAGTACTTC,CASSDKSAGRTYEQYF
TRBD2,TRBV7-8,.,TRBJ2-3,TGTGCCAGCAGCTTAGAAGGGACTAGGGCGAGGAATACGCAGTATTTT,CASSLEGTRARNTQYF
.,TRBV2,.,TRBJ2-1,TGTGCCAGCAGTTGGGCGGGAAACAATGAGCAGTTCTTC,CASSWAGNNEQFF
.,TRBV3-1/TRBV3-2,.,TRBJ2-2,TGTGCCAGCAGCCAAGGGCGGGACACCGGGGAGCTGTTTTTT,CASSQGRDTGELFF
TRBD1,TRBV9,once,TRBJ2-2,TGTGCCAGCAGCGCCTACAGGGGGAACACCGGGGAGCTGTTTTTT,CASSAYRGNTGELFF
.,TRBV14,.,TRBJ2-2,TGTGCCAGCAGCCAGGAAACAGGGATGGGCGGGGAGCTGTTTTTT,CASSQETGMGGELFF
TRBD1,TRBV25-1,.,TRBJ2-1,TGTGCCAGCAGCCCGACCGGACAGGGTGTCAATGAGCAGTTCTTC,CASSPTGQGVNEQFF
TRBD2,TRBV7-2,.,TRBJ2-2,TGTGCCAGCAGCCGTCCGGCTAGCGGAAACACCGGGGAGCTGTTTTTT,CASSRPASGNTGELFF
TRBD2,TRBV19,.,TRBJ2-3,TGTGCCAGTAGTATGCGGGGGTCACAGGATACGCAGTATTTT,CASSMRGSQDTQYF
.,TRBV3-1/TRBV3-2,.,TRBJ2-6,TGTGCCAGCAGCCAAGGCGGGCCTGGGGCCAACGTCCTGACTTTC,CASSQGGPGANVLTF
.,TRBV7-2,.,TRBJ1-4,TGTGCCAGCAGCTTAGGGGGCAGGGGAGCTGAAAAACTGTTTTTT,CASSLGGRGAEKLFF
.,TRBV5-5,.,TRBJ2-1,TGTGCCAGCAGCTGGACACTGGACAATGAGCAGTTCTTC,CASSWTLDNEQFF
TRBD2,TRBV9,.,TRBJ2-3,TGTGCCAGCAGCGTGCGAGCGGGGCTGAGCACAGATACGCAGTATTTT,CASSVRAGLSTDTQYF
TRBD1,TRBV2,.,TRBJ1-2,TGTGCCAGCAGTTCGGACAGGGGAATCAGAGGCTACACCTTC,CASSSDRGIRGYTF
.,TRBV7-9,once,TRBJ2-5,TGTGCCAGCAGCTTAGCTTCCACCGACGGGGAGACCCAGTACTTC,CASSLASTDGETQYF
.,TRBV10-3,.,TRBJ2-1,TGTGCCATCACAAGGAGGAATGAGCAGTTCTTC,CAITRRNEQFF
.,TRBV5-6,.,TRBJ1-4,TGTGCCAGCAGCTTGTGGCGGCGGTCAACTAATGAAAAACTGTTTTTT,CASSLWRRSTNEKLFF
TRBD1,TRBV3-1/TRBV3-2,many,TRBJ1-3,TGTGCCAGCAGCCAAGGAGACAGGGCTGGAAACACCATATATTTT,CASSQGDRAGNTIYF
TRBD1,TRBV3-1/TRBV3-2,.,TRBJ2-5,TGTGCCAGCAGCCAACGACAGGGGGGGCAAGAGACCCAGTACTTC,CASSQRQGGQETQYF
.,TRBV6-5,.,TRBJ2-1,TGTGCCAGCAGACAGGGATCCTTACAATTGGATGAGCAGTTCTTC,CASRQGSLQLDEQFF
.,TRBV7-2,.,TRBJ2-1,TGTGCCAGCAACCCGACAGCAACTTCTACAAATGAGCAGTTCTTC,CASNPTATSTNEQFF
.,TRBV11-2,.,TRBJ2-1,TGTGCCAGCAGCATTCGTAGGGGACTTCAATCCCCCCGTGAGCAGTTCTTC,CASSIRRGLQSPREQFF
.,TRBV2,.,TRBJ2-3,TGTGCCAGCAGCTCCACAGATACGCAGTATTTT,CASSSTDTQYF
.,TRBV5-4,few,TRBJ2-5,TGTGCCAGCAGAAATACCCCCAGGGGAATGAAGACCCAGTACTTC,CASRNTPRGMKTQYF
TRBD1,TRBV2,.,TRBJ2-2,TGTGCCAGCAGTAGACAGGGGGAGGTTACCGGGGAGCTGTTTTTT,CASSRQGEVTGELFF
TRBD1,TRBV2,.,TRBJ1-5,TGTGCCAGCAGGGACAGGGGGTCCCATCAGCCCCAGCATTTT,CASRDRGSHQPQHF
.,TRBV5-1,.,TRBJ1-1,TGCGCCAGCACCGACAGGAACTTTATGAACACTGAAGCTTTCTTT,CASTDRNFMNTEAFF
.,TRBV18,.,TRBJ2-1,TGTGCCAGCTCACCATCCACCATACAGGGAAAGCAGTTCTTC,CASSPSTIQGKQFF
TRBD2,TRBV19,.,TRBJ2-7,TGTGCCAGTAGTATAGTGGCTAGCGGGGAATACGAGCAGTACTTC,CASSIVASGEYEQYF
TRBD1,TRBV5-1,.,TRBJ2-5,TGCGCCAGCAGCTTGGCCCCGGGACAGAGCGAAGAGACCCAGTACTTC,CASSLAPGQSEETQYF
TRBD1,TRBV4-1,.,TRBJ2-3,TGCGCCAGCAGCCAACTACCGGGACAGGGGAGGAATACGCAGTATTTT,CASSQLPGQGRNTQYF
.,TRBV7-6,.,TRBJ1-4,TGTGCCAGCAGAAAAGTCGGGGGGCGAGATCCAACTAATGAAAAACTGTTTTTT,CASRKVGGRDPTNEKLFF
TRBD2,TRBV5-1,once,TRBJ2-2,TGCGCCAGCAGCTTAACGGGCCAACCGGGACTAGCGGGGACCGGGGAGCTGTTTTTT,CASSLTGQPGLAGTGELFF
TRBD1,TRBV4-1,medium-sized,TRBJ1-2,TGCGCCAGCAGCCAAGATAGGGGCAGGGGGTTATATGGCTACACCTTC,CASSQDRGRGLYGYTF
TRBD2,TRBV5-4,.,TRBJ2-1,TGTGCCAGCAGCTTGCCTCTAGCGGGGGCGCTAAATGAGCAGTTCTTC,CASSLPLAGALNEQFF
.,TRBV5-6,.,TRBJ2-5,TGTGCCAGCAGCTTGGTAGCATCCTGGGAAGAGACCCAGTACTTC,CASSLVASWEETQYF